The 8 T cell receptor beta chains below come from one sample, sequenced in a study of blood T cell repertoires in COVID-19 (TCRdb year 2020). The library was made by the immunoSEQ multiplex PCR assay. The immuneACCESS repertoire file appears here via TCRdb, limited to in-frame rearrangements. These files lack a portion of the clones; in checked studies, under half of the deficit traces to unresolved V genes, and the cause of the others is not known. This sample lists about 260,000 clones; about nine tenths were detected once. In total, the top ten clones hold 2.5% to 3% of the sample. Sequenced material: peripheral blood. These receptors were taken from a person in their late teens or twenties with COVID-19, enrolled during active disease.

CDR3 protein: CASSLATSLTYEQYF. CDR3 in DNA: TGTGCCAGCAGCTTAGCGACTAGCCTGACCTACGAGCAGTACTTC. The V gene is TRBV7-9, the J gene TRBJ2-7; 7 nucleotides match TRBD2. Trimming took 0 bases from V and 2 from J; bases not matched to a gene: 4. This CDR3 region has 15 residues. CDR1 SEHNR and CDR2 FQNEAQ come from the germline V gene (reference sequence).

The CDR3 DNA reads as TGTGCCAGTACCGGGACAGGTTTTTACTACTATGGCTACACCTTC. Protein sequence: CASTGTGFYYYGYTF. The gene calls are TRBV19 and TRBJ1-2, with TRBD1 matching 8 bases. V shed 7 bases, J shed 3 bases, and the junction held 10 bases outside the gene matches. The CDR3 covers 15 residues. The germline V gene has CDR1 LNHDA and CDR2 SQIVND (reference sequence).

The CDR3 protein is CASSPAGNIVTDTQYF. CDR3 bases: TGTGCCAGCAGCCCGGCAGGGAATATTGTAACAGATACGCAGTATTTT. This rearrangement joins TRBV9 to TRBJ2-3; TRBD1 might be the D (5 bases). This CDR3 is 16 amino acids long. V dropped 4 bases and J dropped 3 bases, with 18 bases sitting between them. Germline V gene data show CDR1 as SGDLS and CDR2 as YYNGEE. Full variable domain (outside the CDR3, taken from reference TRBV9 and TRBJ2-3): DSGVTQTPKHLITATGQRVTLRCSPRSGDLSVYWYQQSLDQGLQFLIQYYNGEERAKGNILERFSAQQFPDLHSELNLSSLELGDSALYFCASSPAGNIVTDTQYFGPGTRLTVL.

CDR3 nucleotides: TGTGCCAGCAGGGGGGGCTCTGGGGCCAACGTCCTGACTTTC. Residues: CASRGGSGANVLTF. J is TRBJ2-6 and V is TRBV6-5; D may be TRBD2 (6 bases). V gave up 6 bases and J gave up 0 bases, with 6 bases separating them. The germline CDR1 and CDR2 sequences are MNHEY and SVGAGI. CDR3 length equals 14 residues.

The J gene is TRBJ1-1, the V gene TRBV3-1 (or the pseudogene TRBV3-2); a possible D gene is TRBD1 (5 bases). Germline CDR1 LGHDT, CDR2 YNNKEL (reference sequence). The CDR3 has 15 residues. Trimming removed 4 bases at V and 1 base at J, with 13 bases between. CDR3 sequence reads: CASSLDSAWNTEAFF. CDR3 bases: TGTGCCAGCAGCCTAGACAGCGCTTGGAACACTGAAGCTTTCTTT.

J is TRBJ2-1 and V is TRBV7-6, with 10 positions matching TRBD2. V lost 4 bases to trimming and J lost 5 bases; unmatched junction nucleotides: 8. The CDR3 has 16 residues. From germline, CDR1 is SGHVS and CDR2 FNYEAQ. This CDR3 is CASSSDGLAANNEQFF. The CDR3 DNA is TGTGCCAGCAGCTCGGACGGACTAGCGGCCAACAATGAGCAGTTCTTC.

The rearrangement links TRBV24-1 to TRBJ2-2, with D possibly being TRBD1 (5 bases). CDR3 length equals 17 residues. Trimming removed 3 bases at V and 1 base at J, with 14 bases between. CDR1 KGHDR and CDR2 SFDVKD come from the germline V gene. CDR3 in amino acids: CATSDPRGRENTGELFF. Here the CDR3 DNA reads TGTGCCACCAGTGATCCAAGGGGCAGGGAGAACACCGGGGAGCTGTTTTTT.

The chain is built from TRBV27 and TRBJ1-5, with 7 bases lining up with TRBD1. V shed 2 bases and J 5 bases; nucleotides not matched to a gene: 6. CDR3 length: 15 amino acids. Germline loops: CDR1 MNHEY, CDR2 SMNVEV (reference sequence). CDR3 DNA: TGTGCCAGCAGTTTAGAGGGGGCCCCTTATCAGCCCCAGCATTTT. Its protein is CASSLEGAPYQPQHF.